What follows are 21 T cell receptor beta chains derived from one specimen sequenced in a study of T-cell reconstitution after alpha-beta-depleted transplantation in children. Preparation of the TCRbeta library was carried out with unique molecular identifiers. TCRdb independently ran MiXCR on the PCR reads; one entry per CDR3 protein. Among about 540,000 distinct CDR3 sequences, about 16% were seen once, and the ten largest hold 3.3%. The sample consisted of PBMCs from the stem cell graft donor, taken from the stem cell graft. The origin of the receptors is a human donor who donated a stem cell graft to a child with acute lymphoblastic leukemia.

This rearrangement joins TRBV5-1 to TRBJ1-6; possibly TRBD1 for D (5 bases). Germline CDR1 SGHRS, CDR2 YFSETQ. V dropped 4 bases and J dropped 9 bases, with 14 bases sitting between them. The CDR3 contains 14 residues. CDR3 nucleotides: TGCGCCAGCAGCGACCGGGCCGGGGGTTCACCCCTCCACTTT. Its translation is CASSDRAGGSPLHF.

The J gene is TRBJ2-6, the V gene TRBV6-1; D is uncertain. This CDR3 contains 13 residues. CDR1 is MNHNS and CDR2 is SASEGT in the germline V gene. V lost 5 bases, J lost 4 bases, and 6 bases lay in between. CDR3 sequence: CASSRTGANVLTF. The DNA for the CDR3 is TGTGCCAGCAGTCGGACCGGGGCCAACGTCCTGACTTTC.

This clonotype appeared a few times. The genes are TRBV29-1 and TRBJ2-7, with D maybe TRBD1 (5 bases). There are 15 residues in the CDR3. The V end was cut by 0 bases, the J end by 0 bases, with 12 bases between. Germline values: CDR1 SQVTM, CDR2 ANQGSEA. This CDR3 is CSVEDGRASSYEQYF. The DNA for the CDR3 is TGCAGCGTTGAAGATGGCAGGGCAAGCTCCTACGAGCAGTACTTC.

The gene calls are TRBV19 and TRBJ1-1, with unresolved D. V lost 3 bases and J lost 5, with 13 bases in between. Germline V gene sequence: CDR1 LNHDA, CDR2 SQIVND (reference sequence). This CDR3 is built from 14 residues. The CDR3 protein is CASSMWVLGTEAFF. The CDR3 DNA reads TGTGCCAGTAGTATGTGGGTCCTTGGGACTGAAGCTTTCTTT.

CDR3 region: CASSLRGTEQYF. CDR3 sequence (DNA): TGCGCCAGCAGCTTAAGGGGGACCGAGCAGTACTTC. The rearrangement uses TRBV23-1 and TRBJ2-7; the D gene is possibly TRBD1 (6 bases). TRBV23-1 is an open reading frame whose function is uncertain. Deletions cut 6 bases from V and 6 bases from J, with 12 bases between. The CDR3 has 12 residues.

A few counts support this clonotype. CDR3 sequence reads: CATKLLDRESDTQYF. The CDR3 nucleotides read TGTGCCACCAAGTTACTCGACAGGGAGTCAGATACGCAGTATTTT. This chain links TRBV15 with TRBJ2-3, with 7 bases matching TRBD1. Germline V lookup: CDR1 LNHNV, CDR2 YYDKDF (reference sequence). The CDR3 sequence is 15 residues long. V lost 7 bases and J lost 4; bases outside the gene matches: 11.

The rearrangement links TRBV12-3 or TRBV12-4 to TRBJ2-1; no clear D. Between the trimmed V and J ends, which lost 6 bases and 0 bases, there was a span of 12 bases. CDR3 length: 15 amino acids. The CDR3 DNA reads TGTGCCAGCAGGCCAGCCCTGGGCTCCTACAATGAGCAGTTCTTC. This gives the protein CASRPALGSYNEQFF.

The rearrangement joins TRBV6-1 to TRBJ2-4, with D possibly matching TRBD1 (5 bases). Germline V gene lookup returns CDR1 MNHNS and CDR2 SASEGT. Deletions cut 6 bases from V and 0 bases from J, with 18 bases between. The CDR3 is 17 amino acids. The CDR3 protein is CASSPSSRTLAKNIQYF. The CDR3 coding sequence is TGTGCCAGCAGCCCCTCGTCGAGGACACTAGCCAAAAACATTCAGTACTTC.

This clonotype was seen more than once but under ten times. The rearrangement links TRBV5-1 to TRBJ2-7; the D call may be TRBD1 or TRBD2 (5 bases each). This CDR3 spans 14 amino acids. V lost 6 bases to trimming and J lost 3 bases, with 16 bases between them. The germline V gene has CDR1 SGHRS and CDR2 YFSETQ. DNA for the CDR3: TGCGCCAGCAACCTTGGGACGGGTGGCTACGAGCAGTACTTC. It specifies CASNLGTGGYEQYF.

This clonotype came up a few times. CDR3 in DNA: TGCAGCGCAATGACCACCGGGGAGCTGTTTTTT. It encodes CSAMTTGELFF. This chain joins TRBV29-1 and TRBJ2-2; D not resolved. V was clipped by 7 bases and J by 4 bases, with 7 bases between them. The CDR3 is made up of 11 amino acids. Germline loops: CDR1 SQVTM, CDR2 ANQGSEA.

The chain uses TRBV7-8 and TRBJ1-3; no definite D call. Trimming removed 0 bases at V and 2 bases at J, with 14 bases between. The CDR3 has 17 amino acids. Germline V CDR1 and CDR2: SGHVS, FQNEAQ. The CDR3 protein is CASSLATPGRAGNTIYF. In DNA form, the CDR3 reads TGTGCCAGCAGCTTAGCGACCCCGGGGAGGGCTGGAAACACCATATATTTT.

The chain employs TRBV7-9 and TRBJ2-1, with 9 bases lining up with TRBD2. Germline lookup yields CDR1 SEHNR and CDR2 FQNEAQ (reference sequence). The CDR3 totals 16 residues. The J segment lost 6 bases and the V segment lost 5 bases, leaving 11 bases of the junction unmatched. The CDR3 here is CASSPILAGAFNEQFF. The CDR3 coding sequence is TGTGCCAGCAGCCCCATATTAGCGGGAGCGTTCAATGAGCAGTTCTTC.

This sequence joins TRBV20-1 and TRBJ1-2, with a tentative D call TRBD1 (5 bases). Trimming removed 3 bases from V and 12 bases from J, with 17 bases in between. CDR3 length: 12 amino acids. Germline V CDR1 and CDR2: DFQATT, SNEGSKA (reference sequence). CDR3 coding DNA: TGCAGTGCTAGTGGGCAGGGCCGGCGGAACACCTTC. Translation: CSASGQGRRNTF.

In its sample, this clonotype was seen a few times. The V and J genes are TRBV29-1 and TRBJ2-1; 8 bases match TRBD2. V shed 1 base, J shed 9 bases, and the junction held 5 bases outside the gene matches. Germline CDR1 SQVTM, CDR2 ANQGSEA. This CDR3 has 13 amino acids. The CDR3 spells CSVEGTSTGEQFF. CDR3 DNA: TGCAGCGTTGAAGGGACTAGCACTGGTGAGCAGTTCTTC.

This chain links TRBV12-3 or TRBV12-4 with TRBJ2-4; perhaps D is TRBD1 or TRBD2 (5 bases each). The CDR3 loop spans 16 amino acids. With 8 bases removed from V and 6 bases from J, the gap between germline ends came to 23 bases. The CDR3 DNA reads TGTGCCAGCTCATTATCGGGTGGGGGTCTAGGAAACATTCAGTACTTC. It is translated as CASSLSGGGLGNIQYF.

V is TRBV5-6 and J is TRBJ2-2; D unclear. Per the germline V gene, CDR1 is SGHDT and CDR2 is YYEEEE. V lost 3 bases to trimming and J lost 9 bases, with 12 bases between them. The CDR3 contains 13 residues. The CDR3 sequence is CASSSLGGRELFF. The CDR3 DNA is TGTGCCAGCAGCTCCCTCGGCGGCCGGGAGCTGTTTTTT.

This clonotype was counted between two and nine times. The gene calls are TRBV5-1 and TRBJ2-7, with D tentatively TRBD2 (7 bases). This CDR3 spans 17 amino acids. With 0 bases removed from V and 3 bases from J, the gap between germline ends came to 19 bases. The V gene's germline CDR1 is SGHRS and CDR2 YFSETQ. CDR3 nucleotides: TGCGCCAGCAGCTTGGCCTCGGGGGGCTTGGTTATCTACGAGCAGTACTTC. As protein: CASSLASGGLVIYEQYF.

This clonotype was counted ten times or more. The chain has TRBV12-3 or TRBV12-4 and TRBJ2-7; D not resolved. V was clipped by 6 bases and J by 1 base, with 10 bases between them. CDR3 length: 13 amino acids. CDR3 in DNA: TGTGCCAGCAGCCCAACCCCTTCCTACGAGCAGTACTTC. Translation: CASSPTPSYEQYF.

The V gene is TRBV20-1, the J gene TRBJ2-1, with 8 bases aligning to TRBD2. V was pared by 0 bases and J by 6 bases, with 16 bases of the junction left unmatched. The germline V gene has CDR1 DFQATT and CDR2 SNEGSKA (reference sequence). The CDR3 loop spans 18 amino acids. The CDR3: CSARDSRRGLGPLNEQFF. DNA for the CDR3: TGCAGTGCTAGAGATTCGCGACGGGGACTAGGTCCCCTCAATGAGCAGTTCTTC.

This rearrangement joins TRBV2 to TRBJ2-1; D may correspond to TRBD1 or TRBD2 (6 bases each). CDR1 SNHLY and CDR2 FYNNEI come from the germline V gene. CDR3 length: 15 residues. V lost 7 bases, J lost 5 bases, and 18 bases lay in between. Here the CDR3 DNA reads TGTGCCAGCACCGGGGGCGTAAATCACCACAATGAGCAGTTCTTC. Translating gives CASTGGVNHHNEQFF.

The rearrangement links TRBV16 to TRBJ2-5; D may be TRBD2 (6 bases). The germline V gene has CDR1 KGHSY and CDR2 FQNENV. CDR3 length equals 16 residues. V gave up 0 bases and J gave up 2 bases, with 13 bases separating them. CDR3 bases: TGTGCCAGCAGCCAATCCATGGCGGGATCACAAGAGACCCAGTACTTC. It is translated as CASSQSMAGSQETQYF. Full variable domain (outside the CDR3, taken from reference TRBV16 and TRBJ2-5): GEEVAQTPKHLVRGEGQKAKLYCAPIKGHSYVFWYQQVLKNEFKFLISFQNENVFDETGMPKERFSAKCLPNSPCSLEIQATKLEDSAVYFCASSQSMAGSQETQYFGPGTRLLVL.